A single sample is the source of the 7 T cell receptor beta chains below, sequenced in a study of vaccination effects on CD4 cells after COVID-19 (dated by TCRdb to about 2022). After about 10 days of culture, CD4+ T cells were isolated with the EasySep CD4+ T cell isolation kit. Each participant got two doses of an mRNA SARS-CoV-2 vaccine, either BNT162b2 or mRNA-1273. What these receptors recognize is not known. Library method: the immunoSEQ multiplex PCR assay. TCRdb holds this immuneACCESS table with in-frame rearrangements only. Some clones are missing; in checked studies, unresolved V genes explain under half, and the rest has no known cause. The sample table shows about 66,000 clones, and under 80% are seen once. The top ten hold 2% to 3% of the sample. The sample in question was CD4+ T cells from PBMCs cultured without peptide, obtained after COVID-19 vaccination. These receptors all come from a human donor who received a COVID-19 vaccine.

This clone has a handful of counts. V and J are TRBV2 and TRBJ1-2; perhaps TRBD1 as D (5 bases). The CDR3 runs to 19 residues. Trimming took off 7 bases at V and 3 bases at J, with 30 bases between the two ends. The V gene's germline CDR1 is SNHLY and CDR2 FYNNEI. The chain's CDR3 is CASNSRSPGTQAPDYGYTF. The CDR3 coding sequence is TGTGCCAGCAACTCGAGGTCTCCCGGGACTCAAGCACCAGACTATGGCTACACCTTC.

J is TRBJ1-5 and V is TRBV4-3; D is unclear. With 2 bases removed from V and 4 bases from J, the gap between germline ends came to 6 bases. The germline V gene has CDR1 LGHNA and CDR2 YSLEER. There are 13 residues in the CDR3. CDR3 DNA sequence: TGCGCCAGCAGCCAATCTCGAAATCAGCCCCAGCATTTT. Translation: CASSQSRNQPQHF.

V is TRBV7-2 and J is TRBJ1-4; TRBD1 aligns across 8 bases. Germline lookup yields CDR1 SGHTA and CDR2 FQGNSA. Losses at the gene ends were 5 bases for V and 7 bases for J; bases not matched to a gene: 6. The CDR3 covers 14 residues. CDR3 protein: CASSAQGAGEKLFF. CDR3 nucleotide sequence: TGTGCCAGCAGCGCCCAGGGGGCCGGTGAAAAACTGTTTTTT.

The chain is built from TRBV18 and TRBJ2-1; weak D call: TRBD2 (6 bases). V dropped 3 bases and J dropped 8 bases, with 17 bases sitting between them. Germline V gene sequence: CDR1 KGHSH, CDR2 LQKENI. This CDR3 region has 15 residues. CDR3 coding DNA: TGTGCCAGCTCACCTCCCGGGCCCGGCGGGGATGAGCAGTTCTTC. It codes for CASSPPGPGGDEQFF.

CDR3 region: CASSQGQNYGYTF. CDR3 nucleotides: TGTGCCAGCAGCCAGGGGCAAAACTATGGCTACACCTTC. The chain recombines TRBV14 with TRBJ1-2, with D possibly TRBD1 on 5 matching bases. The ends were cut back, 3 bases at V and 2 bases at J, with 7 bases in the middle. Germline-derived CDR1 and CDR2 are SGHDN and FVKESK. The CDR3 runs to 13 residues.

In its sample, this clone was seen once. The chain couples TRBV28 to TRBJ1-5, with D possibly TRBD1 on 5 matching bases. The germline V gene encodes CDR1 MDHEN and CDR2 SYDVKM. The CDR3 sequence is 14 residues long. The V gene lost 7 bases and the J gene lost 0 bases, with 10 bases spanning the gap. The CDR3 nucleotides are TGTGCCAGCAACCCACAGGTTAGCAATCAGCCCCAGCATTTT. Residues: CASNPQVSNQPQHF.

The J gene is TRBJ1-4, the V gene TRBV10-2; no reliable D call. V was trimmed by 3 bases and J by 0 bases, leaving 5 bases between them. Germline assignment: CDR1 WSHSY and CDR2 SAAADI. This CDR3 is 14 amino acids long. The CDR3 here is CASSDSATNEKLFF. As DNA, the CDR3 is TGCGCCAGCAGTGACAGTGCAACTAATGAAAAACTGTTTTTT.